Given below is one TCR beta chain in context. This sample stems from a study of T-cell reconstitution after alpha-beta-depleted transplantation in children. Unique molecular identifiers were used to barcode this TCRbeta library. TCRdb reanalysed the PCR reads using MiXCR and keeps one entry per CDR3 protein. The table has around 500,000 distinct CDR3 sequences, 9.5% to 15% seen once; the top ten hold around 5.6%. Germline CDR1 MDHEN, CDR2 SYDVKM. Trimming pared 7 bases from V and 1 base from J, leaving 11 bases between. This CDR3 has 14 residues. The chain has TRBV28 and TRBJ1-5; D is perhaps TRBD1 (6 bases). The material sequenced was PBMCs from the stem cell graft donor, taken from the stem cell graft. This receptor was identified in a human donor who donated a stem cell graft to a child with combined immunodeficiency. The CDR3 sequence: CASILRGSNQPQHF. The CDR3, as DNA: TGTGCCAGCATCCTGAGGGGGAGCAATCAGCCCCAGCATTTT.